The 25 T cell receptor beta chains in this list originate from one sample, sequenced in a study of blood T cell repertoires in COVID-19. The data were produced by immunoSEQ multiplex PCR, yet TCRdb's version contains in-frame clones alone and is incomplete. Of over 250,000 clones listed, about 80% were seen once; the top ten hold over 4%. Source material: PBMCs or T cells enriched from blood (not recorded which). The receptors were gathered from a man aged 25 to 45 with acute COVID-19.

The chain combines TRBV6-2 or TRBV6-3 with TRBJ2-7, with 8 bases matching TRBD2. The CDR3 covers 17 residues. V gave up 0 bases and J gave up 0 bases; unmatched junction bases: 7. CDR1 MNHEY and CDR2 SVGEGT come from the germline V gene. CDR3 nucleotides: TGTGCCAGCAGTTACTCTCCTAGCGGGCAGACCTCCTACGAGCAGTACGTC. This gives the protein CASSYSPSGQTSYEQYV.

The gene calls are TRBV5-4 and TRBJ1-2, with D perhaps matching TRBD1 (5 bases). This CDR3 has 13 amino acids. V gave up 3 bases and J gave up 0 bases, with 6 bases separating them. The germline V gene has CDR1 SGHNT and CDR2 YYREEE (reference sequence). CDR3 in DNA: TGTGCCAGCAGCTCGGGGGCTAACTATGGCTACACCTTC. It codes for CASSSGANYGYTF.

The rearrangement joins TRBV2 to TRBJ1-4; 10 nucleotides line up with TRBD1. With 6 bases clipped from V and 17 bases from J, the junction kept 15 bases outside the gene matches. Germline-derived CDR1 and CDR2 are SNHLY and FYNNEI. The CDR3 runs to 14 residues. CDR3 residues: CASRGQGRERGGFF. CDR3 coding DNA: TGTGCCAGCAGGGGACAGGGGAGAGAGCGTGGAGGTTTTTTT.

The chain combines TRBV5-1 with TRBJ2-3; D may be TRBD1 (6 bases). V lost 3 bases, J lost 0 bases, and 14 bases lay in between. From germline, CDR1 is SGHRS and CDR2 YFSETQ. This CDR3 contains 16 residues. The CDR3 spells CASSSLGGSSTDTQYF. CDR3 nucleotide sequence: TGCGCCAGCAGCTCGTTAGGGGGTAGTAGCACAGATACGCAGTATTTT.

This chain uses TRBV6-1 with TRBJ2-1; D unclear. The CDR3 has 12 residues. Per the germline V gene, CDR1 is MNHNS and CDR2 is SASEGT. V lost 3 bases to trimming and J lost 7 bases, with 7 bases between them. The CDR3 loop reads CASSDRLNEQFF. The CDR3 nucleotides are TGTGCCAGCAGTGATCGTTTGAATGAGCAGTTCTTC.

Here the CDR3 reads CASHARLNTEAFF. CDR3 sequence (DNA): TGTGCCAGCCACGCGCGGTTGAACACTGAAGCTTTCTTT. This sequence joins TRBV27 and TRBJ1-1, with D unclear. The CDR3 is 13 residues long. Germline CDR1 reads MNHEY; CDR2 reads SMNVEV (reference sequence). V lost 8 bases, J lost 0 bases, and 10 bases lay in between.

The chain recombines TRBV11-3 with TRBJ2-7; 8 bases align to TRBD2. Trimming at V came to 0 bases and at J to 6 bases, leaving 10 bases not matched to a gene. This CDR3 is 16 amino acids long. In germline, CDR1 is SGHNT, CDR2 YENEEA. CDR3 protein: CASSLEIAGGGLEQYV. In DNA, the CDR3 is TGTGCCAGCAGCTTAGAGATTGCGGGCGGGGGGCTCGAGCAGTACGTC.

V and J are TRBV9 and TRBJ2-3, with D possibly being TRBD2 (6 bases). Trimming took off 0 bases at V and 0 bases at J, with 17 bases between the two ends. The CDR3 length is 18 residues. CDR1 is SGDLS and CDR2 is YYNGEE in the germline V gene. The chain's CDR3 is CASSVGRGRPYSTDTQYF. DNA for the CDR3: TGTGCCAGCAGCGTAGGGCGGGGAAGACCCTATAGCACAGATACGCAGTATTTT.

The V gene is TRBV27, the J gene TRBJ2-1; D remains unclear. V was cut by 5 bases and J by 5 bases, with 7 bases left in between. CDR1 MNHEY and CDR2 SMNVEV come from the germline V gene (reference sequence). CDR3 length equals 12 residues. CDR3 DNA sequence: TGTGCCAGCAGTCCCCGGGACAATGAGCAGTTCTTC. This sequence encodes CASSPRDNEQFF.

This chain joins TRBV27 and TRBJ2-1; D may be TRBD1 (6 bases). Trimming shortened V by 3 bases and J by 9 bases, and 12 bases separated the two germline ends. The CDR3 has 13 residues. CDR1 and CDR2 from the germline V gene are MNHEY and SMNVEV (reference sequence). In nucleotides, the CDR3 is TGTGCCAGCAGTTTGATTCAGGGGAGTGAGCAGTTCTTC. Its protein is CASSLIQGSEQFF.

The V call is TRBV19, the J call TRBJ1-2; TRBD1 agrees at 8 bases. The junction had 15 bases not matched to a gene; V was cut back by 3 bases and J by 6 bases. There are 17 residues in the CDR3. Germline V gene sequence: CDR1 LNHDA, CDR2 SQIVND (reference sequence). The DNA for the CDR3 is TGTGCCAGTAGTATTAATCTGATTCCAGGGGGCGCGAATGGCTACACCTTC. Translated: CASSINLIPGGANGYTF.

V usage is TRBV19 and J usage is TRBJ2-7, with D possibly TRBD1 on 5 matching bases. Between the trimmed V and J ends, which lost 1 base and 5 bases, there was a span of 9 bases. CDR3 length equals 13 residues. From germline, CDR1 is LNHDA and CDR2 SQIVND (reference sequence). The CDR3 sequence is CASSIVVRDEQYV. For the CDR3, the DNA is TGTGCCAGTAGTATAGTAGTCAGGGACGAGCAGTACGTC.

CDR3 nucleotides: TGTGCCAGCAGCCGGACAGACAACTATGGCTACACCTTC. The encoded protein is CASSRTDNYGYTF. This chain joins TRBV3-1 (or the pseudogene TRBV3-2) and TRBJ1-2; D may be TRBD1 (6 bases). The germline gives CDR1 LGHDT, CDR2 YNNKEL (reference sequence). Trimming shortened V by 4 bases and J by 2 bases, and 8 bases separated the two germline ends. CDR3 length: 13 residues.

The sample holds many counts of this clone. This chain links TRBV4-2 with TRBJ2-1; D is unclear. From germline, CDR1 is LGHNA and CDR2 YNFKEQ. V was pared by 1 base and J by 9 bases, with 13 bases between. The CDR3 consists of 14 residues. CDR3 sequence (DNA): TGTGCCAGCAGCCAAGGTTTTGAGTCAGGTGAGCAGTTCTTC. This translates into CASSQGFESGEQFF.

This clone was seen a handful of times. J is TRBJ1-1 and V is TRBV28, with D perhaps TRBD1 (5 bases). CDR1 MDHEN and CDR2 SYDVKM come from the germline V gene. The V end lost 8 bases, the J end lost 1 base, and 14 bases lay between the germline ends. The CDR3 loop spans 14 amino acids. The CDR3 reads CASQLGAGNTEAFF. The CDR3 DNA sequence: TGTGCCAGCCAGCTAGGGGCTGGGAACACTGAAGCTTTCTTT.

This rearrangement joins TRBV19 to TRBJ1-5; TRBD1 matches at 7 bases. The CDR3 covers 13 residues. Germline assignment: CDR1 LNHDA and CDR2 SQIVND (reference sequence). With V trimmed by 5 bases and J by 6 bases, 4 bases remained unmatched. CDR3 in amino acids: CASSRDSGQPQHF. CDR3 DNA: TGTGCCAGTAGTCGGGACAGCGGTCAGCCCCAGCATTTT.

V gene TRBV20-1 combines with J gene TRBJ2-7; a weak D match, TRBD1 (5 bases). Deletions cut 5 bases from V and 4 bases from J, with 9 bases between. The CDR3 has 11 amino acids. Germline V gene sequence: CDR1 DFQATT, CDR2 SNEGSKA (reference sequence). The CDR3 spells CSAYTGYEQYV. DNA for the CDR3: TGCAGTGCTTACACAGGATACGAGCAGTACGTC.

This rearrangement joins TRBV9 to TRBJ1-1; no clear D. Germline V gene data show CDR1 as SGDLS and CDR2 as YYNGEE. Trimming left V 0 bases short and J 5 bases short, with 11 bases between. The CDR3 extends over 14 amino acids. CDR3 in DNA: TGTGCCAGCAGCGTAGGTGGGGAGGGTACTGAAGCTTTCTTT. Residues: CASSVGGEGTEAFF.

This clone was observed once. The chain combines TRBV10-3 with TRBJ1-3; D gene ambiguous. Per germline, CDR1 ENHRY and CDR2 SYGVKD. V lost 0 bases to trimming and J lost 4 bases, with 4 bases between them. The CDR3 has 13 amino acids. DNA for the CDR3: TGTGCCATCAGTGAGTCGCAGGGAAACACCATATATTTT. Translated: CAISESQGNTIYF.

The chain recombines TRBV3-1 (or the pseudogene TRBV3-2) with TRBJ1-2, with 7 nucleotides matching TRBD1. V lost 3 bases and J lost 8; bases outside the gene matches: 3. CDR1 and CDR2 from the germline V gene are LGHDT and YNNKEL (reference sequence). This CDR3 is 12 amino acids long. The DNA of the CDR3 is TGTGCCAGCAGCCAGGGGGGACAGGGCTACACCTTC. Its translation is CASSQGGQGYTF.

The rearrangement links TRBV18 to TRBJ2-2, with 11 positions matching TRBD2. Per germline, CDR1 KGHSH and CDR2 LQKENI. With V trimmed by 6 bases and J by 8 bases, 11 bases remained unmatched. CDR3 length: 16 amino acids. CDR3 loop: CASSLSSGGTSGELFF. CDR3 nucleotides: TGTGCCAGCTCGCTCTCTAGCGGGGGGACGTCGGGGGAGCTGTTTTTT.

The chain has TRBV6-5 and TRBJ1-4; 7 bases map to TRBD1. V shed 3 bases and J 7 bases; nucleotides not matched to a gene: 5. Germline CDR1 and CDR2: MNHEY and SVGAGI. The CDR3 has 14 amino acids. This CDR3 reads CASSYRGGGEKLFF. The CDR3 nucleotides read TGTGCCAGCAGTTATCGAGGGGGCGGTGAAAAACTGTTTTTT.

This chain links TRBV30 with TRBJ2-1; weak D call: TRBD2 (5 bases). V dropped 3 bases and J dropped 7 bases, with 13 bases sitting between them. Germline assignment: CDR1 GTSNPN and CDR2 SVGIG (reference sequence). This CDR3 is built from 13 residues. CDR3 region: CAWRPLARNEQFF. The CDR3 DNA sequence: TGTGCCTGGAGACCCTTAGCGAGGAATGAGCAGTTCTTC. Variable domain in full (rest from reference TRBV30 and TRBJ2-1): SQTIHQWPATLVQPVGSPLSLECTVEGTSNPNLYWYRQAAGRGLQLLFYSVGIGQISSEVPQNLSASRPQDRQFILSSKKLLLSDSGFYLCAWRPLARNEQFFGPGTRLTVL.

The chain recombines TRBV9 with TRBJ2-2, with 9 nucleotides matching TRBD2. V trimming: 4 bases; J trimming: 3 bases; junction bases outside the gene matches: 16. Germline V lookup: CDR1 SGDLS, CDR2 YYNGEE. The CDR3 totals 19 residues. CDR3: CASSPRGLAGPAHTGELFF. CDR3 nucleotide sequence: TGTGCCAGCAGCCCCCGCGGGCTAGCGGGGCCGGCGCACACCGGGGAGCTGTTTTTT.

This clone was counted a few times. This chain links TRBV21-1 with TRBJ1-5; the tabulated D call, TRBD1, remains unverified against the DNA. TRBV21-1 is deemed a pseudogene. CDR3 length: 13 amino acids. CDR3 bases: TGTGCCAGCAGCAAACAGGGCAATCAGCCCCAGCATTTT. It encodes CASSKQGNQPQHF.